One and the same sample provided the 10 T cell receptor beta chains below, sequenced in a study of blood T cell repertoires in COVID-19. Some clones are missing from TCRdb's copy, which holds only in-frame ones; the method was immunoSEQ multiplex PCR. The sample includes a few hundred thousand clones, 87% of them seen just once. The sequenced sample was peripheral blood. Receptors were obtained from a middle-aged man with active or convalescent COVID-19.

This clone was found once. J is TRBJ2-3 and V is TRBV7-8; 9 positions match TRBD2. V lost 0 bases and J lost 5; bases outside the gene matches: 15. This CDR3 is 19 amino acids long. Germline V CDR1 and CDR2: SGHVS, FQNEAQ. CDR3 region: CASSLARSLAGLRGDTQYF. CDR3 nucleotide sequence: TGTGCCAGCAGCTTAGCTCGTTCTCTAGCGGGATTGCGGGGAGATACGCAGTATTTT. The entire variable domain, with the rest obtained from reference TRBV7-8 and TRBJ2-3, is as follows: GAGVSQSPRYKVAKRGQDVALRCDPISGHVSLFWYQQALGQGPEFLTYFQNEAQLDKSGLPSDRFFAERPEGSVSTLKIQRTQQEDSAVYLCASSLARSLAGLRGDTQYFGPGTRLTVL.

The rearrangement links TRBV3-1 (or the pseudogene TRBV3-2) to TRBJ2-5; D ambiguous. Per germline, CDR1 LGHDT and CDR2 YNNKEL (reference sequence). Trimming took off 3 bases at V and 5 bases at J, with 10 bases between the two ends. The CDR3 extends over 13 amino acids. The CDR3 spells CASSQRRLETQYF. CDR3 coding DNA: TGTGCCAGCAGCCAGCGTAGATTGGAGACCCAGTACTTC.

This sequence joins TRBV6-5 and TRBJ2-7, with D tentatively TRBD2 (5 bases). V shed 0 bases and J shed 0 bases, with 12 bases lying between them. From germline, CDR1 is MNHEY and CDR2 SVGAGI. This CDR3 has 16 amino acids. The DNA of the CDR3 is TGTGCCAGCAGTTACTCGCGGGCAGGAAGCTCCTACGAGCAGTACTTC. Translating it yields CASSYSRAGSSYEQYF.

The rearrangement joins TRBV28 to TRBJ1-2; 11 bases are shared with TRBD1. The CDR3 runs to 18 residues. CDR1 is MDHEN, CDR2 SYDVKM, per germline. V was clipped by 1 base and J by 2 bases; unmatched bases: 9. The CDR3 DNA reads TGTGCCAGCAGTTTATTGGTGGACAGGGGGCGAGGCAACTATGGCTACACCTTC. It yields the protein CASSLLVDRGRGNYGYTF.

This rearrangement joins TRBV7-2 to TRBJ2-4; TRBD1 agrees at 7 bases. V trimming: 5 bases; J trimming: 6 bases; junction bases outside the gene matches: 7. From germline, CDR1 is SGHTA and CDR2 FQGNSA. The CDR3 totals 14 residues. The DNA for the CDR3 is TGTGCCAGCAGCCTCGGGACAGCGGTAAACATTCAGTACTTC. Amino acids: CASSLGTAVNIQYF.

This chain links TRBV30 with TRBJ2-4; 7 positions agree with TRBD2. This CDR3 spans 14 amino acids. Unmatched junction bases numbered 7, after V lost 1 base and J lost 7 bases. Per the germline V gene, CDR1 is GTSNPN and CDR2 is SVGIG (reference sequence). The CDR3 DNA reads TGTGCCTGGAGTGACGGCGGGGGTGGTAACATTCAGTACTTC. It yields the protein CAWSDGGGGNIQYF. Complete variable domain (other parts from reference TRBV30 and TRBJ2-4): SQTIHQWPATLVQPVGSPLSLECTVEGTSNPNLYWYRQAAGRGLQLLFYSVGIGQISSEVPQNLSASRPQDRQFILSSKKLLLSDSGFYLCAWSDGGGGNIQYFGAGTRLSVL.

This clone was recorded a few times. V gene TRBV7-9 combines with J gene TRBJ2-7; 8 bases line up with TRBD1. J lost 1 base, V lost 4 bases, and 3 bases had no gene match. The CDR3 extends over 14 amino acids. The V gene's germline CDR1 is SEHNR and CDR2 FQNEAQ (reference sequence). In nucleotides, the CDR3 is TGTGCCAGCAGCTGGACAGGGACATCCTACGAGCAGTACTTC. This translates into CASSWTGTSYEQYF.

V usage is TRBV30 and J usage is TRBJ1-2; D perhaps matches TRBD1 (6 bases). Germline-derived CDR1 and CDR2 are GTSNPN and SVGIG (reference sequence). There are 15 residues in the CDR3. The V end lost 1 base, the J end lost 0 bases, and 12 bases lay between the germline ends. The CDR3 spells CAWSEHRAPNYGYTF. The CDR3 DNA reads TGTGCCTGGAGTGAACACAGGGCTCCTAACTATGGCTACACCTTC.

This chain joins TRBV27 and TRBJ1-5, with 7 bases fitting TRBD1. The CDR3 sequence is 15 residues long. The trim removed 4 bases at V and 3 bases at J, leaving 6 bases unmatched. CDR1 MNHEY and CDR2 SMNVEV come from the germline V gene (reference sequence). This chain's CDR3 is CASSSQTGNNQPQHF. The CDR3 DNA reads as TGTGCCAGCAGTTCCCAGACAGGGAACAATCAGCCCCAGCATTTT.

The chain joins TRBV18 to TRBJ1-2; no reliable D call. CDR3 size: 14 residues. CDR1 is KGHSH, CDR2 LQKENI, per germline. Trimming cost V 2 bases and J 4 bases, with 11 bases left between them. CDR3 DNA: TGTGCCAGCTCACCAGGGTCCGACTCCTATGGCTACACCTTC. It encodes CASSPGSDSYGYTF.